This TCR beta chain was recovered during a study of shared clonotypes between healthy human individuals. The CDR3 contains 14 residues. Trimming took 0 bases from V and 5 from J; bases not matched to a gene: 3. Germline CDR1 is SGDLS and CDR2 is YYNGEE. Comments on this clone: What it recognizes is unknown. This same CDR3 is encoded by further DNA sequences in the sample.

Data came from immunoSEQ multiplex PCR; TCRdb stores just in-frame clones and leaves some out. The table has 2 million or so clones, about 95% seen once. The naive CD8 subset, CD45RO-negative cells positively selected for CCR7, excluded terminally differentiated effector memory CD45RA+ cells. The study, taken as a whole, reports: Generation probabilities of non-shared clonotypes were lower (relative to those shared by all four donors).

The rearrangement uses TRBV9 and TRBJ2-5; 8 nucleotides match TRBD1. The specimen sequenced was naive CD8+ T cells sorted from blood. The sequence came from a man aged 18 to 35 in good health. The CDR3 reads CASSVAGGLETQYF. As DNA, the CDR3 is TGTGCCAGCAGCGTAGCAGGGGGCCTTGAGACCCAGTACTTC.